Below are 11 T cell receptor beta chains sequenced from a single sample in a study of T cell repertoires in cytomegalovirus infection. TCRdb analysed the reads with MiXCR anew, one entry per CDR3 protein. The sample holds almost 550,000 distinct CDR3 sequences, approximately 16% seen once. The sequencing input was CD8+ T cells from PBMCs. The receptor source for this set is a human donor in good health (CMV status not recorded). Some clones in this sample may be carry-over from other donors' samples.

This clonotype was counted at least ten times. The V gene is TRBV7-6, the J gene TRBJ2-1; the match to TRBD1 covers 8 bases. The CDR3 covers 21 residues. V lost 5 bases and J lost 1; bases outside the gene matches: 22. Germline V CDR1 and CDR2: SGHVS, FNYEAQ. The CDR3 nucleotides are TGTGCCAGCAGCGGAATCAGGGGGCTAGCCTTTGAGGGGGTTTCCTACAATGAGCAGTTCTTC. It encodes CASSGIRGLAFEGVSYNEQFF.

At least ten counts were recorded for this clonotype. The rearrangement links TRBV28 to TRBJ2-5, with TRBD1 matching 8 bases. The V and J ends lost 3 bases and 5 bases, in that order; junction bases with no gene match: 14. The V gene's germline CDR1 is MDHEN and CDR2 SYDVKM. This CDR3 spans 17 amino acids. CDR3 sequence (DNA): TGTGCCAGCAGTTTGGGGGGCAGGGGGCGTGTATATGAGACCCAGTACTTC. Translated, it gives CASSLGGRGRVYETQYF.

The rearrangement joins TRBV5-1 to TRBJ2-7; perhaps D is TRBD1 or TRBD2 (5 bases each). Germline CDR1 and CDR2: SGHRS and YFSETQ. The CDR3 sequence is 15 residues long. V was pared by 4 bases and J by 2 bases, with 16 bases between. The chain's CDR3 is CASSEGTLAPYEQYF. CDR3 nucleotides: TGCGCCAGCAGCGAGGGGACGCTGGCCCCCTACGAGCAGTACTTC.

This CDR3 reads CASSQDGGALYNEQFF. CDR3 nucleotides: TGTGCCAGCAGCCAAGATGGCGGGGCTCTCTACAATGAGCAGTTCTTC. This chain links TRBV4-2 with TRBJ2-1, with D perhaps TRBD2 (6 bases). CDR1 and CDR2 from the germline V gene are LGHNA and YNFKEQ. The CDR3 is made up of 16 amino acids. V was clipped by 0 bases and J by 3 bases, with 12 bases between them.

V is TRBV12-3 or TRBV12-4 and J is TRBJ2-5; maybe TRBD1 (5 bases). CDR3 length: 14 amino acids. V lost 3 bases and J lost 5, with 13 bases in between. This CDR3 is CASSFELYRETQYF. In nucleotides, the CDR3 is TGTGCCAGCAGTTTTGAGCTATACAGGGAGACCCAGTACTTC.

A few counts support this clonotype. This chain uses TRBV6-2 or TRBV6-3 with TRBJ1-4; D not resolved. Trimming pared 6 bases from V and 5 bases from J, leaving 13 bases between. Germline V gene sequence: CDR1 MNHEY, CDR2 SVGEGT. The CDR3 contains 14 residues. CDR3 loop: CASSRGRPNEKLFF. The CDR3 DNA sequence: TGTGCCAGCAGCCGAGGGAGACCGAATGAAAAACTGTTTTTT.

The rearrangement joins TRBV4-1 to TRBJ2-1, with TRBD2 as a possible D gene (5 bases). The germline CDR1 and CDR2 sequences are MGHRA and YSYEKL. Deletions cut 9 bases from V and 8 bases from J, with 20 bases between. The CDR3 consists of 14 residues. The CDR3 protein is CASGTGSEGDEQFF. The CDR3 DNA reads as TGCGCCAGTGGAACGGGGTCAGAGGGAGATGAGCAGTTCTTC.

This chain joins TRBV7-6 and TRBJ2-3; either TRBD1 or TRBD2 may supply D (5 bases each). CDR1 is SGHVS and CDR2 is FNYEAQ in the germline V gene. Between the trimmed V and J ends, which lost 1 base and 7 bases, there was a span of 15 bases. The length of the CDR3 is 15 residues. CDR3 in amino acids: CASSLERGSPYTQYF. For the CDR3, the DNA is TGTGCCAGCAGCTTAGAGAGGGGCTCTCCTTATACGCAGTATTTT.

This chain links TRBV2 with TRBJ1-2; the D is unclear. The CDR3 is 11 residues long. Trimming took 10 bases from V and 8 from J, leaving 14 bases between them. Germline V gene sequence: CDR1 SNHLY, CDR2 FYNNEI. Written as DNA, the CDR3 is TGTGCCATTCACATCGGGTCGGGCTACACCTTC. Translation: CAIHIGSGYTF. Variable domain in full (rest from reference TRBV2 and TRBJ1-2): EPEVTQTPSHQVTQMGQEVILRCVPISNHLYFYWYRQILGQKVEFLVSFYNNEISEKSEIFDDQFSVERPDGSNFTLKIRSTKLEDSAMYFCAIHIGSGYTFGSGTRLTVV.

This clonotype was picked up a small number of times. The chain joins TRBV5-1 to TRBJ2-7; TRBD2 might be the D (5 bases). Germline V lookup: CDR1 SGHRS, CDR2 YFSETQ. This CDR3 comprises 14 residues. V shed 4 bases and J shed 1 base, with 12 bases lying between them. The CDR3 region is CASSREERSYEQYF. The DNA for the CDR3 is TGCGCCAGCAGCCGGGAAGAACGATCCTACGAGCAGTACTTC.

This rearrangement joins TRBV10-3 to TRBJ1-2; D remains ambiguous. The CDR3 length is 12 residues. The ends were cut back, 3 bases at V and 12 bases at J, with 14 bases in the middle. Germline V lookup: CDR1 ENHRY, CDR2 SYGVKD. CDR3 bases: TGTGCCATCAGTGATTCGAGTTTCGGGGACACCTTC. This translates into CAISDSSFGDTF.